This TCR beta chain was captured by sequencing in a study of blood T cell repertoires in COVID-19. Whole-study context: The United States, Italy and Spain provided the acute and convalescent COVID-19 samples. The analysed material was cDNA or gDNA that came from T cells, B-cell-depleted T cells, or PBMCs.

As originally analysed: Reference gene primers were amplified, and this amplification served to estimate nucleated cell counts. Profiling relied on immunoSEQ multiplex PCR, and the TCRdb table lists in-frame clones only, not all of them. From that table come the V and J calls and clone size; the DNA was used to work out D and trimming. The sample lists about 400,000 clones, more than 80% occurring once. Germline V gene sequence: CDR1 MNHNS, CDR2 SASEGT. The V gene end was trimmed by 4 bases and the J gene end by 7 bases; junction bases not matched to a gene: 10. CDR3 length: 16 amino acids. This chain connects TRBV6-1 to TRBJ2-1; 10 bases are shared with TRBD2. Sequencing input: peripheral blood. The TCR comes from a woman in her twenties or thirties with active or convalescent COVID-19. The CDR3 loop reads CASSAGKLAGNNEQFF. The CDR3 nucleotides are TGTGCCAGCAGTGCGGGTAAACTAGCGGGAAATAATGAGCAGTTCTTC.